The 21 T cell receptor beta chains given below trace back to one sample, sequenced in a study of liver allograft versus peripheral blood T cells. Study summary: In transplanted livers, T cell receptor repertoires were compared with those found in the recipients' peripheral blood.

One entry per CDR3 protein results from TCRdb running MiXCR on the reads. The sample holds some 3,500 distinct CDR3 sequences, 11% to 15% seen once. The source of these receptors is a human patient who had a liver transplant. Some T cells may be provided by the graft donor.

In this sample, this clonotype turned up many times. The genes are TRBV5-4 and TRBJ2-2, with 8 bases that match TRBD1. V lost 3 bases, J lost 7 bases, and 11 bases stayed unmatched. The CDR3 length is 16 residues. Germline values: CDR1 SGHNT, CDR2 YYREEE (reference sequence). The CDR3 bases are TGTGCCAGCAGCTCGCCCCTAGGACAGGGCAACGGGGAGCTGTTTTTT. Protein product: CASSSPLGQGNGELFF. Complete variable domain (other parts from reference TRBV5-4 and TRBJ2-2): ETGVTQSPTHLIKTRGQQVTLRCSSQSGHNTVSWYQQALGQGPQFIFQYYREEENGRGNFPPRFSGLQFPNYSSELNVNALELDDSALYLCASSSPLGQGNGELFFGEGSRLTVL.

In this sample, this clonotype turned up once. This chain connects TRBV3-1 to TRBJ2-2, with 14 positions matching TRBD2. CDR1 is LGHDT and CDR2 is YNNKEL in the germline V gene (reference sequence). The V and J ends lost 0 bases and 5 bases, in that order; junction bases with no gene match: 8. This CDR3 region has 19 residues. The CDR3 protein is CASSQDWGLAGVGTGELFF. In nucleotides, the CDR3 is TGTGCCAGCAGCCAAGACTGGGGACTAGCGGGAGTCGGTACCGGGGAGCTGTTTTTT.

Judged by abundance, this clonotype is medium-sized. This chain joins TRBV6-2 or TRBV6-3 and TRBJ2-7; 7 nucleotides match TRBD2. The CDR3 spans 14 residues. J lost 4 bases, V lost 4 bases, and 7 bases had no gene match. From germline, CDR1 is MNHEY and CDR2 SVGEGT. The CDR3 sequence is CASSSFRGGYEQYF. CDR3 bases: TGTGCCAGCAGTTCATTTAGGGGAGGGTACGAGCAGTACTTC.

This clonotype is termed large. The chain links TRBV16 to TRBJ1-5; D unclear. There are 16 residues in the CDR3. Trimming took off 0 bases at V and 9 bases at J, with 18 bases between the two ends. CDR1 KGHSY and CDR2 FQNENV come from the germline V gene. The CDR3 DNA is TGTGCCAGCAGCCAATCTGTACCAGAGTATTGGATGCCCCAGCATTTT. It encodes CASSQSVPEYWMPQHF.

This clonotype came up many times. The rearrangement links TRBV6-6 to TRBJ2-7; 7 bases match TRBD2. The trim removed 6 bases at V and 5 bases at J, leaving 7 bases unmatched. Germline assignment: CDR1 MNHNY and CDR2 SVGAGI (reference sequence). The CDR3 is made up of 13 amino acids. The CDR3: CASSPGTNNEQYF. The CDR3 DNA is TGTGCCAGCAGCCCCGGGACTAACAACGAGCAGTACTTC.

This clonotype occurred a few times. The chain links TRBV5-6 to TRBJ2-7; 11 bases are a match to TRBD1. CDR1 and CDR2 (germline): SGHDT, YYEEEE. Unmatched junction bases numbered 1, after V lost 3 bases and J lost 5 bases. This CDR3 has 13 amino acids. In DNA form, the CDR3 reads TGTGCCAGCAGCTCGGGACAGGGGGACGAGCAGTACTTC. The encoded protein is CASSSGQGDEQYF.

By proportion, this clonotype is medium-sized. The rearrangement links TRBV30 to TRBJ1-5; D possibly corresponds to TRBD1 (6 bases). CDR1 is GTSNPN, CDR2 SVGIG, per germline (reference sequence). Trimming left V 6 bases short and J 0 bases short, with 9 bases between. The CDR3 sequence is 13 residues long. The CDR3 nucleotides are TGTGCCTGCACAGGGCATAGCAATCAGCCCCAGCATTTT. It is translated as CACTGHSNQPQHF.

Many counts were recorded for this clonotype. The chain links TRBV5-6 to TRBJ2-1; D might be TRBD2 (5 bases). From germline, CDR1 is SGHDT and CDR2 YYEEEE. Trimming took 3 bases from V and 2 from J, leaving 12 bases between them. The CDR3 runs 15 residues. CDR3: CASSSSSGTYNEQFF. The CDR3 nucleotides are TGTGCCAGCAGCTCGTCGAGCGGAACCTACAATGAGCAGTTCTTC.

This clonotype is medium-sized (0.01 to 0.1%). This chain links TRBV19 with TRBJ1-1; D might be TRBD1 (6 bases). The CDR3 contains 14 residues. V gave up 7 bases and J gave up 7 bases, with 19 bases separating them. CDR1 and CDR2 from the germline V gene are LNHDA and SQIVND (reference sequence). DNA of the CDR3: TGTGCCAGTACCTATGGACAGAGACTTAATGAAGCTTTCTTT. It specifies CASTYGQRLNEAFF.

By share, this clonotype ranks as medium-sized. This chain joins TRBV6-1 and TRBJ2-7, with 12 bases lining up with TRBD1. From germline, CDR1 is MNHNS and CDR2 SASEGT. This CDR3 region has 15 residues. With V trimmed by 6 bases and J by 3 bases, 6 bases remained unmatched. Here the CDR3 DNA reads TGTGCCAGCAGCGATGGGACAGGGGGCATCTACGAGCAGTACTTC. Translating it yields CASSDGTGGIYEQYF.

This clonotype qualifies as medium-sized. The chain joins TRBV7-9 to TRBJ2-1, with 7 bases matching TRBD2. V lost 5 bases, J lost 1 base, and 5 bases stayed unmatched. From germline, CDR1 is SEHNR and CDR2 FQNEAQ (reference sequence). CDR3 length equals 15 residues. The CDR3 sequence: CASSPGLISYNEQFF. The CDR3 DNA follows: TGTGCCAGCAGCCCGGGACTAATTTCCTACAATGAGCAGTTCTTC.

This clonotype is medium-sized (0.01 to 0.1%). The V and J genes are TRBV7-9 and TRBJ2-6; D may be TRBD2 (5 bases). CDR3 size: 15 residues. The V gene's germline CDR1 is SEHNR and CDR2 FQNEAQ (reference sequence). V gave up 5 bases and J gave up 3 bases, with 11 bases separating them. The CDR3 DNA follows: TGTGCCAGCAGCCAAGGGAGAGTTGGGGCCAACGTCCTGACTTTC. Its protein is CASSQGRVGANVLTF. The variable domain in full, completed from reference TRBV7-9 and TRBJ2-6, reads DTGVSQNPRHKITKRGQNVTFRCDPISEHNRLYWYRQTLGQGPEFLTYFQNEAQLEKSRLLSDRFSAERPKGSFSTLEIQRTEQGDSAMYLCASSQGRVGANVLTFGAGSRLTVL.

The chain is built from TRBV19 and TRBJ2-7; 8 bases line up with TRBD1. Germline V gives CDR1 LNHDA, CDR2 SQIVND (reference sequence). V shed 9 bases and J 5 bases; nucleotides not matched to a gene: 9. The CDR3 consists of 13 residues. The CDR3 here is CASSGQGANEQYF. The CDR3 nucleotides read TGTGCCAGCTCTGGACAGGGCGCCAACGAGCAGTACTTC. The full variable domain, with the rest looked up from reference TRBV19 and TRBJ2-7, is DGGITQSPKYLFRKEGQNVTLSCEQNLNHDAMYWYRQDPGQGLRLIYYSQIVNDFQKGDIAEGYSVSREKKESFPLTVTSAQKNPTAFYLCASSGQGANEQYFGPGTRLTVT.

This clonotype qualifies as medium-sized. The chain uses TRBV19 and TRBJ1-5, with TRBD1 as a possible D gene (5 bases). The CDR3 runs 14 residues. Trimming pared 8 bases from V and 5 bases from J, leaving 16 bases between. Germline CDR1 LNHDA, CDR2 SQIVND (reference sequence). CDR3 amino acids: CASRGGGWDQPQHF. CDR3 coding DNA: TGTGCCAGTCGCGGCGGGGGATGGGATCAGCCCCAGCATTTT. Based on the CDR3 plus reference TRBV19 and TRBJ1-5, the full variable domain is DGGITQSPKYLFRKEGQNVTLSCEQNLNHDAMYWYRQDPGQGLRLIYYSQIVNDFQKGDIAEGYSVSREKKESFPLTVTSAQKNPTAFYLCASRGGGWDQPQHFGDGTRLSIL.

In its sample, this clonotype ranks as medium-sized (0.01 to 0.1%). V and J are TRBV5-4 and TRBJ2-2, with D uncertain. Germline V CDR1 and CDR2: SGHNT, YYREEE (reference sequence). The CDR3 contains 14 residues. The ends were cut back, 1 base at V and 0 bases at J, with 4 bases in the middle. CDR3 nucleotide sequence: TGTGCCAGCAGCTTGTCTTCGAACACCGGGGAGCTGTTTTTT. This translates into CASSLSSNTGELFF.

Judged by abundance, this clonotype is large. The V and J genes are TRBV28 and TRBJ1-2, with D maybe TRBD1 (5 bases). The CDR3 has 12 residues. The V gene's germline CDR1 is MDHEN and CDR2 SYDVKM. Trimming stripped 8 bases from V and 5 bases from J, with 12 bases between. CDR3 in DNA: TGTGCCAGCGGGACGGATTCTTATGGCTACACCTTC. Residues: CASGTDSYGYTF.

This rearrangement joins TRBV5-4 to TRBJ2-7, with 10 bases fitting TRBD1. J lost 3 bases, V lost 3 bases, and 0 bases had no gene match. CDR1 SGHNT and CDR2 YYREEE come from the germline V gene (reference sequence). The length of the CDR3 is 13 residues. The CDR3: CASSWTGGYEQYF. Written as DNA, the CDR3 is TGTGCCAGCAGCTGGACAGGGGGCTACGAGCAGTACTTC.

Within the sample, this clonotype is medium-sized. This chain's CDR3 is CASSPSTGSLFSGANVLTF. Here the CDR3 DNA reads TGTGCCAGCAGTCCGTCGACAGGGAGTTTATTCTCTGGGGCCAACGTCCTGACTTTC. The chain joins TRBV28 to TRBJ2-6; 7 nucleotides agree with TRBD1. This CDR3 spans 19 amino acids. Trimming cost V 5 bases and J 0 bases; bases outside gene matches: 13. Germline V gene data show CDR1 as MDHEN and CDR2 as SYDVKM.

Judged by abundance, this clonotype is medium-sized. The chain is built from TRBV6-1 and TRBJ2-7; D perhaps matches TRBD2 (6 bases). CDR1 is MNHNS and CDR2 is SASEGT in the germline V gene. Trimming took off 3 bases at V and 0 bases at J, with 6 bases between the two ends. The CDR3 sequence is 13 residues long. This CDR3 is CASSEGLSYEQYF. The CDR3 nucleotides read TGTGCCAGCAGTGAGGGACTCTCCTACGAGCAGTACTTC.

This clonotype is classed as medium-sized (0.01 to 0.1%). The V gene is TRBV27, the J gene TRBJ1-5, with D perhaps TRBD1 (6 bases). Germline lookup yields CDR1 MNHEY and CDR2 SMNVEV (reference sequence). The CDR3 loop spans 14 amino acids. Deletions cut 2 bases from V and 6 bases from J, with 11 bases between. The CDR3 sequence: CASSLGGPGQPQHF. CDR3 DNA: TGTGCCAGCAGTTTAGGGGGGCCCGGTCAGCCCCAGCATTTT.

This clonotype was observed a few times. The chain recombines TRBV15 with TRBJ2-1; no reliable D call. The CDR3 extends over 13 amino acids. V dropped 0 bases and J dropped 13 bases, with 13 bases sitting between them. Germline V gene sequence: CDR1 LNHNV, CDR2 YYDKDF (reference sequence). CDR3 residues: CATSRDYPDHQFF. Here the CDR3 DNA reads TGTGCCACCAGCAGAGACTACCCGGACCACCAGTTCTTC.